This entry features one TCR beta chain sequence. Antigen specificity is unknown. The record originates from a study of T cell repertoires in cytomegalovirus infection. Trimming removed 0 bases from V and 5 bases from J, with 16 bases in between. This CDR3 has 16 amino acids. CDR1 is SQVTM and CDR2 is ANQGSEA in the germline V gene. TCRdb re-derived calls from the reads in MiXCR, one entry per CDR3 protein. The sample records about 900,000 distinct CDR3 sequences, more than 25% being singletons. The sequencing used cultured CD8+ T cells from PBMCs, collected from culture after CMV antigen stimulation. The sequence came from a human donor in good health (CMV status not recorded). Some clones in this sample may be carry-over from other donors' samples. The chain carries TRBV29-1 and TRBJ2-2; either TRBD1 or TRBD2 may supply D (5 bases each). CDR3 DNA sequence: TGCAGCGTTGAAGAGTTTGGGCAGGGCGGGACCGGGGAGCTGTTTTTT. Translated: CSVEEFGQGGTGELFF.